The entry below gives a single T cell receptor beta chain sequence along with its context. Its antigen remains unidentified. Only in-frame clones appear in the TCRdb table, and some are missing; sequencing was by immunoSEQ multiplex PCR. The sample lists more than 2 million clones; nearly 97% were seen once. This sample stems from a study of shared clonotypes between healthy human individuals. Study background: Per donor, three plates held CD4 naive cells, three held CD4 memory, two held CD8 naive and one held CD8 memory. Notes on the study in general: Rarefaction showed that sequencing of sorted subsets was incomplete (despite large depth).

The sequence came from a man between 18 and 35 years old in good health. Sequenced sample: naive CD4+ T cells sorted from blood. Subset defined: CD45RA+ positively selected.

CDR3 in DNA: TGTGCCAGCAGTGAAAGGTTTCAGGGTGCCTCTGGAAACACCATATATTTT. It is translated as CASSERFQGASGNTIYF. The chain combines TRBV2 with TRBJ1-3; D possibly corresponds to TRBD1 (5 bases). V gave up 2 bases and J gave up 0 bases, with 14 bases separating them. There are 17 residues in the CDR3. Germline V CDR1 and CDR2: SNHLY, FYNNEI.